The sequence of this T cell receptor (beta chain) was determined in a study of human T cells and chemical hapten exposure. TCRdb fed the RACE reads into MiXCR, producing one record per CDR3 protein. The table lists around 99,000 distinct CDR3 sequences, 9% to 9.5% of them singletons, with 3% to 3.5% in the top ten. In this sample, this clonotype turned up a few times. V was trimmed by 4 bases and J by 0 bases, leaving 10 bases between them. In germline, CDR1 is SGHDN, CDR2 FVKESK. The CDR3 is 15 amino acids. Time point specified: patch test 2, 6 weeks after DPC sensitization. Treatment here: therapeutic diphenylcyclopropenone sensitization with weekly scalp DPC.

The sequencing here drew on whole blood, taken in connection with sensitization to the hapten diphenylcyclopropenone (DPC). This sequence was found in a woman aged 40 to 49 with alopecia areata. Some clones in this sample may be carry-over from other donors' samples. V and J are TRBV14 and TRBJ2-4; weak D call: TRBD2 (6 bases). The CDR3 bases are TGTGCCAGCAGCCCCCCGGGACTAGCCAAAAACATTCAGTACTTC. Translated, it gives CASSPPGLAKNIQYF.